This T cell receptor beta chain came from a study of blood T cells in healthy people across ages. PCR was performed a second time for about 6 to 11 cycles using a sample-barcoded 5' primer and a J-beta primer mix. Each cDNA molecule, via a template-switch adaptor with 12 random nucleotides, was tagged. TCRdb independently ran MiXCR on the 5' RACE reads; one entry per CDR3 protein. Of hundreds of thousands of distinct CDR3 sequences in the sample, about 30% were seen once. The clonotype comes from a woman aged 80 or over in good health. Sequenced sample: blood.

For the CDR3, the DNA is TGTGCCAGCAGCTTGCCGGCCACTAGCACAGATACGCAGTATTTT. Residues: CASSLPATSTDTQYF. The J gene is TRBJ2-3, the V gene TRBV5-6; D is unresolved. CDR1 and CDR2 from the germline V gene are SGHDT and YYEEEE. Trimming pared 1 base from V and 0 bases from J, leaving 9 bases between. This CDR3 is 15 amino acids long.